The 14 T cell receptor beta chains listed next were all sequenced from one sample in a study of T cell responses to AZD1222 COVID-19 vaccine. Using immunoSEQ multiplex PCR, the repertoire was profiled, and TCRdb retains in-frame clones only, with some absent. Of about 180,000 clones in the sample, 90% to 95% were seen once. The material was peripheral blood, obtained 28 days after the second dose of the MenACWY control vaccine. The receptor source for this set is an adult who received the MenACWY meningococcal vaccine as a control.

This clone is a singleton in its sample. The rearrangement uses TRBV7-2 and TRBJ1-6; 7 bases align to TRBD1. The germline gives CDR1 SGHTA, CDR2 FQGNSA. CDR3 length: 14 amino acids. The V and J ends lost 2 bases and 14 bases, in that order; junction bases with no gene match: 9. The CDR3 bases are TGTGCCAGCAGCTTATACGACAGGGCAGATACCCTCCACTTT. It specifies CASSLYDRADTLHF.

V gene TRBV18 combines with J gene TRBJ2-1, with 7 positions matching TRBD1. J lost 0 bases, V lost 3 bases, and 8 bases had no gene match. Germline values: CDR1 KGHSH, CDR2 LQKENI. This CDR3 has 17 amino acids. The CDR3 protein is CASSPFRGQGSYNEQFF. The CDR3 bases are TGTGCCAGCTCACCCTTTAGGGGGCAGGGCTCCTACAATGAGCAGTTCTTC.

The rearrangement links TRBV27 to TRBJ1-2; maybe TRBD1 (6 bases). Germline V gives CDR1 MNHEY, CDR2 SMNVEV (reference sequence). The germline V and J ends were trimmed by 3 bases and 5 bases, with 16 bases remaining between them. The CDR3 is made up of 15 amino acids. The CDR3 DNA follows: TGTGCCAGCAGTTTTTCTGGGGGCCTTCTGTATGGCTACACCTTC. Translating it yields CASSFSGGLLYGYTF.

The chain employs TRBV20-1 and TRBJ1-2; possible D gene TRBD1, 6 bases. The CDR3 totals 15 residues. Germline assignment: CDR1 DFQATT and CDR2 SNEGSKA (reference sequence). The V and J ends lost 3 bases and 2 bases respectively, with 16 bases between them. CDR3 in amino acids: CSASPGTPINYGYTF. Written as DNA, the CDR3 is TGCAGTGCTAGTCCCGGGACACCTATAAACTATGGCTACACCTTC.

V and J are TRBV15 and TRBJ2-7, with 7 bases that match TRBD2. Germline loops: CDR1 LNHNV, CDR2 YYDKDF (reference sequence). The CDR3 is 14 amino acids. With V trimmed by 3 bases and J by 4 bases, 6 bases remained unmatched. The CDR3 region is CATSRGGDSYEQYF. The CDR3 nucleotides are TGTGCCACCAGCAGGGGGGGGGATTCATACGAGCAGTACTTC. Looking up the rest from reference TRBV15 and TRBJ2-7 gives the full variable domain: DAMVIQNPRYQVTQFGKPVTLSCSQTLNHNVMYWYQQKSSQAPKLLFHYYDKDFNNEADTPDNFQSRRPNTSFCFLDIRSPGLGDTAMYLCATSRGGDSYEQYFGPGTRLTVT.

This chain connects TRBV25-1 to TRBJ1-1, with 8 bases lining up with TRBD1. The CDR3 has 15 amino acids. Germline V gives CDR1 MGHDK, CDR2 SYGVNS. V lost 6 bases and J lost 3; bases outside the gene matches: 9. CDR3 residues: CASRATGVVYTEAFF. Here the CDR3 DNA reads TGTGCCAGCAGGGCGACAGGGGTGGTTTACACTGAAGCTTTCTTT. Drawing the rest from reference TRBV25-1 and TRBJ1-1, the complete variable domain is EADIYQTPRYLVIGTGKKITLECSQTMGHDKMYWYQQDPGMELHLIHYSYGVNSTEKGDLSSESTVSRIRTEHFPLTLESARPSHTSQYLCASRATGVVYTEAFFGQGTRLTVV.

This clone occurred once. The chain carries TRBV5-1 and TRBJ1-4; 8 positions agree with TRBD1. Trimming at V came to 0 bases and at J to 7 bases, leaving 8 bases not matched to a gene. The CDR3 runs to 16 residues. Germline values: CDR1 SGHRS, CDR2 YFSETQ. The CDR3 sequence is CASSLVTGQVGEKLFF. As DNA, the CDR3 is TGCGCCAGCAGCTTGGTAACGGGACAGGTTGGTGAAAAACTGTTTTTT.

The J gene is TRBJ1-1, the V gene TRBV19; 9 positions match TRBD1. V trimming: 4 bases; J trimming: 6 bases; junction bases outside the gene matches: 6. The CDR3 contains 14 residues. Germline V lookup: CDR1 LNHDA, CDR2 SQIVND (reference sequence). The CDR3 reads CASSTGQGSAEAFF. CDR3 nucleotides: TGTGCCAGTAGTACCGGACAGGGGTCCGCTGAAGCTTTCTTT.

For this clone: Other nucleotide sequences in the sample specify the same CDR3. The chain recombines TRBV28 with TRBJ1-1, with no clear D. The CDR3 runs to 12 residues. The ends were cut back, 5 bases at V and 1 base at J, with 5 bases in the middle. Germline-derived CDR1 and CDR2 are MDHEN and SYDVKM. The CDR3 DNA is TGTGCCAGCAGTCTCTGGAACACTGAAGCTTTCTTT. It is translated as CASSLWNTEAFF.

The chain carries TRBV30 and TRBJ1-5; D remains unclear. Germline CDR1 and CDR2: GTSNPN and SVGIG (reference sequence). CDR3 size: 14 residues. The V gene lost 1 base and the J gene lost 1 base, with 8 bases spanning the gap. CDR3 sequence reads: CAWSGGQSNQPQHF. The CDR3 nucleotides read TGTGCCTGGAGTGGTGGGCAGAGCAATCAGCCCCAGCATTTT.

The chain links TRBV6-5 to TRBJ2-7, with 8 bases fitting TRBD1. The length of the CDR3 is 14 residues. Germline loops: CDR1 MNHEY, CDR2 SVGAGI. V was pared by 6 bases and J by 3 bases, with 7 bases of the junction left unmatched. The CDR3 protein is CASRPRGQGYEQYF. CDR3 nucleotides: TGTGCCAGCAGACCACGCGGACAGGGCTACGAGCAGTACTTC.

The genes are TRBV7-9 and TRBJ2-1; 10 bases are a match to TRBD1. The CDR3 loop spans 15 amino acids. The V gene end was trimmed by 6 bases and the J gene end by 5 bases; junction bases not matched to a gene: 7. Germline V gene lookup returns CDR1 SEHNR and CDR2 FQNEAQ (reference sequence). CDR3 sequence: CASRRAGTGDNEQFF. CDR3 sequence (DNA): TGTGCCAGCAGGCGAGCCGGGACAGGGGACAATGAGCAGTTCTTC.

V usage is TRBV28 and J usage is TRBJ2-1; TRBD1 aligns across 8 bases. This CDR3 spans 16 amino acids. V dropped 5 bases and J dropped 3; count of bases not matched to a gene: 9. Germline lookup yields CDR1 MDHEN and CDR2 SYDVKM. Here the CDR3 reads CASSQSGQGNYNEQFF. CDR3 DNA: TGTGCCAGCAGTCAATCTGGACAGGGAAACTACAATGAGCAGTTCTTC.

The chain links TRBV7-3 to TRBJ1-1; no reliable D call. V lost 5 bases and J 4 bases, leaving 17 bases between the germline ends. Germline CDR1 and CDR2: SGHTA and FQGTGA. CDR3 length: 15 amino acids. CDR3 protein: CASSPNPGLGTEAFF. The CDR3 DNA sequence: TGTGCCAGCAGCCCTAATCCGGGCCTGGGCACTGAAGCTTTCTTT.